This paragraph reports one T cell receptor (beta chain). This entry comes from a study of blood T cell repertoires in COVID-19. Study-wide context: COVID-19 samples from acute and convalescent phases originated in the United States, Italy and Spain. T cells, B-cell-depleted T cells, or PBMCs provided the cDNA or gDNA that served as material.

This CDR3 spans 16 amino acids. Per the original data handling: Amplification with reference gene primers provided the estimates of nucleated cell counts. The table came from immunoSEQ multiplex PCR; TCRdb's copy has only in-frame clones and leaves some out. That table is the source of V, J and clone size, and D and trimming were worked out from the DNA. Found here are 55,000 to 60,000 clones, more than 75% of them singletons; the top ten hold around 20%. Sequencing used peripheral blood. The clonotype was recovered from a man aged 50-59 years with active or convalescent COVID-19. The chain uses TRBV21-1 and TRBJ1-1; the table's D call, TRBD1, has no DNA check behind it. TRBV21-1 is noted as a pseudogene. The CDR3 DNA is TGTGCCAGCAGCTCGGGGACAGGGGGTAGGAGCACTGAAGCTTTCTTT. As protein: CASSSGTGGRSTEAFF.